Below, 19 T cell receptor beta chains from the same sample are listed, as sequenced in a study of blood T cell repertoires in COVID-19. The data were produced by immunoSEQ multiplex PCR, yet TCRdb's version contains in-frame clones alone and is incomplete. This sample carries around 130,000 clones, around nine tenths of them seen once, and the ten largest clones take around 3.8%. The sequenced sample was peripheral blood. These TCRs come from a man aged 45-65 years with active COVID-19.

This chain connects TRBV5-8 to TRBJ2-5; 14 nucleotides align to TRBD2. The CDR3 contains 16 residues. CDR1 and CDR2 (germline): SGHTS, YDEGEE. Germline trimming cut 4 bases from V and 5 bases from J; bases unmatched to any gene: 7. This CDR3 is CASSKGTSGRVETQYF. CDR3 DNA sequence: TGTGCCAGCAGCAAGGGGACTAGCGGGAGAGTGGAGACCCAGTACTTC. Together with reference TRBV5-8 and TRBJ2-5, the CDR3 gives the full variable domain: EAGVTQSPTHLIKTRGQQATLRCSPISGHTSVYWYQQALGLGLQFLLWYDEGEERNRGNFPPRFSGRQFPNYSSELNVNALELEDSALYLCASSKGTSGRVETQYFGPGTRLLVL.

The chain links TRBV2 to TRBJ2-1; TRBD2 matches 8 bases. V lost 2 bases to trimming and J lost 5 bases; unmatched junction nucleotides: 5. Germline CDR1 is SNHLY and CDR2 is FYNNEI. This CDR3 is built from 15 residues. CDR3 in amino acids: CASSETGTSDNEQFF. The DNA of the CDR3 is TGTGCCAGCAGTGAAACCGGGACTAGTGACAATGAGCAGTTCTTC.

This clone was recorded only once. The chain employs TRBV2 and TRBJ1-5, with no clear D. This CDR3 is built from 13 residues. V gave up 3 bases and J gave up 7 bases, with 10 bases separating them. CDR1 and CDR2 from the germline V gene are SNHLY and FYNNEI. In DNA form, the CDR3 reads TGTGCCAGCAGTGATGCCGTTGGCCAGCCCCAGCATTTT. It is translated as CASSDAVGQPQHF.

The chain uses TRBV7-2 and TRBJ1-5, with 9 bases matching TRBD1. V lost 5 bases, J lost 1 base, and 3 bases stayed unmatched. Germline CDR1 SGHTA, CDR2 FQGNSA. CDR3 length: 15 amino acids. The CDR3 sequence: CASSRGQGSNQPQHF. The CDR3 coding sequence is TGTGCCAGCAGCCGTGGACAGGGGAGCAATCAGCCCCAGCATTTT.

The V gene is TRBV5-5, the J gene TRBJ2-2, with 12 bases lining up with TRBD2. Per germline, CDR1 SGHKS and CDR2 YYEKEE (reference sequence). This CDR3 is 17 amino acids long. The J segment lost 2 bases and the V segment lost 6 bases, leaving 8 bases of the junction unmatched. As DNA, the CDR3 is TGTGCCAGCACCGACGCACTAGCGGGGGGCAACACCGGGGAGCTGTTTTTT. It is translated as CASTDALAGGNTGELFF.

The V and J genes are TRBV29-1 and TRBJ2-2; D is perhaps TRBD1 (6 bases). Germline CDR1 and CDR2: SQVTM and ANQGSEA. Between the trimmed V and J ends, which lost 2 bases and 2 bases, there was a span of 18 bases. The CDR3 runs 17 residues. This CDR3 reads CSVESLSAGDNTGELFF. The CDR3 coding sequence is TGCAGCGTTGAATCTCTCTCGGCAGGGGACAACACCGGGGAGCTGTTTTTT.

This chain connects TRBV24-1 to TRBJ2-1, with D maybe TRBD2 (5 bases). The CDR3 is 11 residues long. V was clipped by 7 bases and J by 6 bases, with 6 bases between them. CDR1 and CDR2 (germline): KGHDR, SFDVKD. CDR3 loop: CATRGSNEQFF. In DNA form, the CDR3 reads TGTGCCACCAGAGGGAGCAATGAGCAGTTCTTC.

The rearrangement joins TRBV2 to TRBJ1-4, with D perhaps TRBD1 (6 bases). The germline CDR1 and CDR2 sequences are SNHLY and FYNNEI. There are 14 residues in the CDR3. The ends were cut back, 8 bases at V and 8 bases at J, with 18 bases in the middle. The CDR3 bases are TGTGCCAGCCCCGCTCGGCCAGGGGACGAAAAACTGTTTTTT. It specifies CASPARPGDEKLFF.

CDR3 nucleotides: TGCAGCGTTGACGGGAACTCCGGGGCCAACGTCCTGACTTTC. Its protein product is CSVDGNSGANVLTF. This chain joins TRBV29-1 and TRBJ2-6; the D gene is possibly TRBD2 (5 bases). Trimming took off 3 bases at V and 4 bases at J, with 10 bases between the two ends. CDR1 SQVTM and CDR2 ANQGSEA come from the germline V gene. The CDR3 consists of 14 residues.

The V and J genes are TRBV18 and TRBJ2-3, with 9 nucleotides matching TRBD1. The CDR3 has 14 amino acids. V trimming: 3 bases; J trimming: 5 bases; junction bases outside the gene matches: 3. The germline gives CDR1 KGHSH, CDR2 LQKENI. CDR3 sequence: CASSPGQGLDTQYF. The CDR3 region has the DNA TGTGCCAGCTCACCCGGACAGGGGTTAGATACGCAGTATTTT.

CDR3: CASSLLAGDNNEQFF. DNA for the CDR3: TGTGCCAGTAGTTTACTGGCGGGGGACAACAATGAGCAGTTCTTC. This chain joins TRBV19 and TRBJ2-1; D might be TRBD2 (7 bases). The germline gives CDR1 LNHDA, CDR2 SQIVND (reference sequence). The CDR3 is made up of 15 amino acids. Trimming took 5 bases from V and 5 from J, leaving 16 bases between them.

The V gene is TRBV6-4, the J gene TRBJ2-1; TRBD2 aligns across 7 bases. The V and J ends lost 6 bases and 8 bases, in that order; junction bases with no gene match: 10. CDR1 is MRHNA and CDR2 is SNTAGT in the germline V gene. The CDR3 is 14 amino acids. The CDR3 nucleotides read TGTGCCAGCAGCCCCGTGTGGGGGGGAGATGAGCAGTTCTTC. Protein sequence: CASSPVWGGDEQFF.

CDR3 sequence (DNA): TGCAGTGCTAGTCCTGGGGGGGGCCAGCCCCAGCATTTT. Translation gives CSASPGGGQPQHF. The V call is TRBV20-1, the J call TRBJ1-5; D possibly corresponds to TRBD1 (6 bases). The germline V gene has CDR1 DFQATT and CDR2 SNEGSKA (reference sequence). Trimming cost V 3 bases and J 7 bases, with 13 bases left between them. The CDR3 runs 13 residues.

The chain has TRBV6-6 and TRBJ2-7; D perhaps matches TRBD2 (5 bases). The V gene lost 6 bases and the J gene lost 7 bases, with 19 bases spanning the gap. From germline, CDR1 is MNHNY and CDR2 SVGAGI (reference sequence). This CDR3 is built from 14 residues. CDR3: CASSPDYTSWEQYV. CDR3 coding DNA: TGTGCCAGCAGCCCTGACTACACTTCCTGGGAGCAGTACGTC.

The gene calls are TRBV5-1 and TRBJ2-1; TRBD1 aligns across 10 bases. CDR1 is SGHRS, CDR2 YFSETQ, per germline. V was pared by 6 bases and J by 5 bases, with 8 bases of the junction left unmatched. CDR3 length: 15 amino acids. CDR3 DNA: TGCGCCAGCAAACGGACAGGGGGAGTCAACAATGAGCAGTTCTTC. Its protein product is CASKRTGGVNNEQFF.

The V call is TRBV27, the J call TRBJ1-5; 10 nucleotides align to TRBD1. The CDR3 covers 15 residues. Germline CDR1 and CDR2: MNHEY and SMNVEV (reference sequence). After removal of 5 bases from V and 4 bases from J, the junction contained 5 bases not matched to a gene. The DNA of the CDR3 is TGTGCCAGCAGTCCGGGACAGGGGACGAATCAGCCCCAGCATTTT. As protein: CASSPGQGTNQPQHF.

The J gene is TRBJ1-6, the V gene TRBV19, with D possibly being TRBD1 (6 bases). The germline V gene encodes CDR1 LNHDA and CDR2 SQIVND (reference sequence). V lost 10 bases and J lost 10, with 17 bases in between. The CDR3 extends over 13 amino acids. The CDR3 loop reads CATSPGVLSPLHF. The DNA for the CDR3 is TGTGCCACCTCCCCAGGGGTACTCTCACCCCTCCACTTT.

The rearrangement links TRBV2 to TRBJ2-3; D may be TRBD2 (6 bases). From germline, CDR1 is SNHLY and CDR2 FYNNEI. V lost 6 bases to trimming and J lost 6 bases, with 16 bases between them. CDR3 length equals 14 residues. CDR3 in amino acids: CASRRSGSVDTQYF. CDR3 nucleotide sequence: TGTGCCAGCAGAAGAAGCGGGTCGGTCGATACGCAGTATTTT.

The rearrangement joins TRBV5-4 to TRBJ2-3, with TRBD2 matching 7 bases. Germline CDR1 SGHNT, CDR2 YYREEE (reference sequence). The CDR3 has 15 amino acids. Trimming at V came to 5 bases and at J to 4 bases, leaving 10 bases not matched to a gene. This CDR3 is CASSSRRTRADTQYF. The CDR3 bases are TGTGCCAGCAGTTCTAGAAGGACTAGGGCAGATACGCAGTATTTT.